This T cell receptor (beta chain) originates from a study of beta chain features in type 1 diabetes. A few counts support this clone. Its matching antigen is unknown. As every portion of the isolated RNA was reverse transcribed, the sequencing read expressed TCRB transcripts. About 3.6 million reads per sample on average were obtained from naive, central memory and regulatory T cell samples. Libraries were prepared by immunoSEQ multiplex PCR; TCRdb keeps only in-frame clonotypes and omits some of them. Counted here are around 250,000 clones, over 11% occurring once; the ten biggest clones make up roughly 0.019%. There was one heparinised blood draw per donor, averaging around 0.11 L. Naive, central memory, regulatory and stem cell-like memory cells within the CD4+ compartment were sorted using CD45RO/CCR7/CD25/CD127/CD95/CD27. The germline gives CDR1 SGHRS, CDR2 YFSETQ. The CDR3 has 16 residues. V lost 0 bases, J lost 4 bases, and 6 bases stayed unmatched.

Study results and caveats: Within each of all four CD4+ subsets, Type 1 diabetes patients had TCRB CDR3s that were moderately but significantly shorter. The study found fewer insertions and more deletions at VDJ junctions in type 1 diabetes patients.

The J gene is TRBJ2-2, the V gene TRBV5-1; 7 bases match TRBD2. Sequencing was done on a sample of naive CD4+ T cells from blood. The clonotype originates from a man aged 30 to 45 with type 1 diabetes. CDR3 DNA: TGCGCCAGCAGCTTGGTAGCGGGCGGCGGCACCGGGGAGCTGTTTTTT. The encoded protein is CASSLVAGGGTGELFF.